The T cell receptor beta chain under discussion was sequenced for a study of blood T cell repertoires in COVID-19. Assay: immunoSEQ multiplex PCR; the TCRdb copy retains only in-frame clones and omits some. Altogether roughly 280,000 clones are present, 86% being singletons, with the ten largest covering over 1.5%. CDR3 length: 13 amino acids. Germline CDR1 is SQVTM and CDR2 is ANQGSEA. V lost 4 bases to trimming and J lost 5 bases, with 12 bases between them. The sequenced material came from peripheral blood. V gene TRBV29-1 combines with J gene TRBJ1-5; D call uncertain. The receptor's source is a man under 40 with active or convalescent COVID-19. Here the CDR3 DNA reads TGCAGCGTTGCAACGGGCGGGGATCAGCCCCAGCATTTT. Its translation is CSVATGGDQPQHF. Full variable domain (remainder filled in from reference TRBV29-1 and TRBJ1-5): SAVISQKPSRDICQRGTSLTIQCQVDSQVTMMFWYRQQPGQSLTLIATANQGSEATYESGFVIDKFPISRPNLTFSTLTVSNMSPEDSSIYLCSVATGGDQPQHFGDGTRLSIL.